Presented here are 6 T cell receptor beta chains from one specimen sequenced in a study of CD8+CD57+ T cells in acquired aplastic anemia (dated by TCRdb to 2016 to 2018). The patients picked for sequencing were ones in whom flow cytometry had shown an expansion of CD8+CD57+ cells. Sequencing took place on an Illumina HiSeq 2000. Profiling of TCR beta VDJ combinations and CDR3 sequences used genomic DNA as the template. TCRdb reprocessing: public reads trimmed at Q25 with fastp, clones called with MiXCR, in-frame beta chains kept. Rows with one shared CDR3 protein collapse into an entry with the most common genes and DNA. Here the sample has about 150,000 distinct CDR3 sequences; approximately 44% occur a single time. Of the sample, 3.2% falls within the top ten clones. Sequencing was done on a sample of sorted CD4+, CD8+, or CD8+CD57+ T cells (not recorded which) from PBMCs. The receptors originated from a human donor with aplastic anemia.

In its sample, this clonotype was seen once. Here the CDR3 DNA reads TGTGCCATCAGTGAGTCGTCCATTAGGCAGGCTAGCGAGCAGTACTTC. It encodes CAISESSIRQASEQYF. The chain employs TRBV10-3 and TRBJ2-7; D call uncertain. CDR1 and CDR2 (germline): ENHRY, SYGVKD. The CDR3 consists of 16 residues. V was cut by 0 bases and J by 6 bases, with 18 bases left in between.

This chain links TRBV9 with TRBJ1-2, with TRBD1 matching 9 bases. V dropped 0 bases and J dropped 4; count of bases not matched to a gene: 7. The CDR3 consists of 16 residues. Germline V gene lookup returns CDR1 SGDLS and CDR2 YYNGEE. CDR3 amino acids: CASSVGDRVASYGYTF. CDR3 sequence (DNA): TGTGCCAGCAGCGTAGGGGACAGGGTTGCCAGCTATGGCTACACCTTC.

This clonotype showed up just a few times. This may arise from a read error, as a much more abundant clone is one base away. This chain uses TRBV7-2 with TRBJ1-1; D remains ambiguous. CDR1 SGHTA and CDR2 FQGNSA come from the germline V gene. The V end was cut by 4 bases, the J end by 6 bases, with 12 bases between. The CDR3 contains 13 residues. The DNA for the CDR3 is TGTGCCAGCAGCTCCAGCCGAGGAGCTGAAGCTTTCTTT. It is translated as CASSSSRGAEAFF.

Only a few counts were recorded for this clonotype. This rearrangement joins TRBV6-2 or TRBV6-3 to TRBJ2-2; D not certain. The ends were cut back, 0 bases at V and 4 bases at J, with 9 bases in the middle. The CDR3 runs to 15 residues. CDR1 and CDR2 (germline): MNHEY, SVGEGT. This chain's CDR3 is CASSYSRLLTGELFF. CDR3 sequence (DNA): TGTGCCAGCAGTTACTCCAGGCTCCTCACCGGGGAGCTGTTTTTT.

This clonotype was seen at least ten times. V usage is TRBV6-1 and J usage is TRBJ1-1, with 9 bases that match TRBD1. After removal of 6 bases from V and 1 base from J, the junction contained 9 bases not matched to a gene. CDR3 length: 16 residues. Germline lookup yields CDR1 MNHNS and CDR2 SASEGT. In DNA form, the CDR3 reads TGTGCCAGCAGACGGCGACAGGGGGACCCGAACACTGAAGCTTTCTTT. Translation gives CASRRRQGDPNTEAFF.

At least ten counts were recorded for this clonotype. CDR3 nucleotides: TGTGCCATCAGTGAGACAGGGGTCAGCTCTGGAAACACCATATATTTT. Amino acid sequence: CAISETGVSSGNTIYF. This sequence joins TRBV10-3 and TRBJ1-3; 7 bases are a match to TRBD1. Trimming removed 2 bases from V and 0 bases from J; junction bases left unmatched: 4. This CDR3 region has 16 residues. From germline, CDR1 is ENHRY and CDR2 SYGVKD.